This TCR beta chain derives from a study of blood T cells in healthy people across ages. Germline V lookup: CDR1 ENHRY, CDR2 SYGVKD. The CDR3 length is 13 residues. PCR was performed a second time for about 7 to 12 cycles using a sample-barcoded 5' primer and a J-beta primer mix. TCRdb reprocessed the 5' RACE reads with MiXCR, giving one entry per CDR3 protein. The sample has 800,000 to 950,000 distinct CDR3 sequences; about 27% are singletons. About this clonotype: A much larger clone lies a single base off, so this may be a read error.

These records were also assigned to another study, of T cells of mothers and their children.

This chain connects TRBV10-3 to TRBJ2-7, with 10 bases lining up with TRBD1. Sequencing was done on a sample of blood. The source of this sequence is a woman in her 40s in good health. CDR3 bases: TGTGCCATCAGCGGACAGGGGGTCTACGAGCGGTACTTC. Protein: CAISGQGVYERYF.